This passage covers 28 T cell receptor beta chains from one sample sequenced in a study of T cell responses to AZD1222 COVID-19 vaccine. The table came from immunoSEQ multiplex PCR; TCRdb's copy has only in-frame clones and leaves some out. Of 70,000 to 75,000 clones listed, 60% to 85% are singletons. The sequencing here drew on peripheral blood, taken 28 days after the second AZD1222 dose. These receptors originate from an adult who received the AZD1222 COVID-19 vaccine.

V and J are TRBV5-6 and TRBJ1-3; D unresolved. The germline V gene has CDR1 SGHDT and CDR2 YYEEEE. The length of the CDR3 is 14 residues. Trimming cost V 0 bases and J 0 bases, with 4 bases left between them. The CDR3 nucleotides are TGTGCCAGCAGCTTGGTCTACTCTGGAAACACCATATATTTT. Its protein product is CASSLVYSGNTIYF.

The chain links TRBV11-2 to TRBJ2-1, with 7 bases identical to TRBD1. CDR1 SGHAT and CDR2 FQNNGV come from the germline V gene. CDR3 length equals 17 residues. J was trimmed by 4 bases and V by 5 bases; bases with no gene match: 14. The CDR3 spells CASSPRQGGFVYNEQFF. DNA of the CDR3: TGTGCCAGCAGCCCCAGACAGGGTGGGTTTGTTTACAATGAGCAGTTCTTC.

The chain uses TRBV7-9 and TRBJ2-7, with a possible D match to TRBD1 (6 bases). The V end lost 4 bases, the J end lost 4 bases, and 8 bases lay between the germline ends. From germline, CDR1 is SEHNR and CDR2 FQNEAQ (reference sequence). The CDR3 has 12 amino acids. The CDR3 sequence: CASSSQGYEQYF. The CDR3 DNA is TGTGCCAGCAGCTCACAGGGATACGAGCAGTACTTC.

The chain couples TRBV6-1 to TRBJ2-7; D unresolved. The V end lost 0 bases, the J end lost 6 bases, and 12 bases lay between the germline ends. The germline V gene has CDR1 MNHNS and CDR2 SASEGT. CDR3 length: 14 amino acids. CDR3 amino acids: CASSEAFATAEQYF. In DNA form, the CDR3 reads TGTGCCAGCAGTGAAGCATTCGCTACTGCCGAGCAGTACTTC.

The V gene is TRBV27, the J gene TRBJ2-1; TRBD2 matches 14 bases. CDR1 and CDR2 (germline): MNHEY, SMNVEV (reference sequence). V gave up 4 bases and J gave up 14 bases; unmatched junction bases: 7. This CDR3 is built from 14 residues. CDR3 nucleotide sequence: TGTGCCAGCAGTTCATCGACTAGCGGGAGGGGGAAGTTCTTC. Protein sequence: CASSSSTSGRGKFF.

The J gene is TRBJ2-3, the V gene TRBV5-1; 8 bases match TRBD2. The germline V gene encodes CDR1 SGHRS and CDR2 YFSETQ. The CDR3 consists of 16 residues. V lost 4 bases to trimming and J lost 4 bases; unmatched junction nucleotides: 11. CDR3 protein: CASSPGVAGMADTQYF. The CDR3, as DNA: TGCGCCAGCAGCCCCGGGGTAGCGGGGATGGCAGATACGCAGTATTTT.

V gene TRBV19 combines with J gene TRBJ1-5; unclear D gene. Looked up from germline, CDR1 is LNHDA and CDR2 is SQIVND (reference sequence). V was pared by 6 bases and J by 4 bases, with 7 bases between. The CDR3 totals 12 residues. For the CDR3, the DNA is TGTGCCAGTAGGGCGGCAAATCAGCCCCAGCATTTT. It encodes CASRAANQPQHF.

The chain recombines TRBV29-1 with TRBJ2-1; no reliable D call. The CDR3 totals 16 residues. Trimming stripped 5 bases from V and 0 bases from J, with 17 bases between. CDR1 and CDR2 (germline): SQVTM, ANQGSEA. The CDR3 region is CSVLPITPPSYNEQFF. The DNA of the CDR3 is TGCAGCGTTCTCCCGATTACTCCCCCCTCCTACAATGAGCAGTTCTTC.

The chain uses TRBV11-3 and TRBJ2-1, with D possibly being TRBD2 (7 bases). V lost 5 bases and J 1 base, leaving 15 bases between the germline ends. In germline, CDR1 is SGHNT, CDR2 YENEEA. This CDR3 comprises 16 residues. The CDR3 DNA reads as TGTGCCAGCAGCCGCAACGGGGGGCTTTCCTACAATGAGCAGTTCTTC. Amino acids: CASSRNGGLSYNEQFF.

The CDR3 here is CAWSSQEDTEAFF. For the CDR3, the DNA is TGTGCCTGGAGTTCACAGGAGGACACTGAAGCTTTCTTT. This chain connects TRBV30 to TRBJ1-1; maybe TRBD1 (5 bases). This CDR3 is built from 13 residues. Germline loops: CDR1 GTSNPN, CDR2 SVGIG (reference sequence). V was trimmed by 2 bases and J by 3 bases, leaving 10 bases between them.

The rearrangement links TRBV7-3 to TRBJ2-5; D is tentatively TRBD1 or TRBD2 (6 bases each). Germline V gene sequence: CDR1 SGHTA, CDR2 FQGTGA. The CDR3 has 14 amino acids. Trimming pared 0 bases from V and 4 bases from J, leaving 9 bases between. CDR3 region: CASSLTGGGETQYF. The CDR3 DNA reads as TGTGCCAGCAGCTTAACAGGGGGAGGAGAGACCCAGTACTTC.

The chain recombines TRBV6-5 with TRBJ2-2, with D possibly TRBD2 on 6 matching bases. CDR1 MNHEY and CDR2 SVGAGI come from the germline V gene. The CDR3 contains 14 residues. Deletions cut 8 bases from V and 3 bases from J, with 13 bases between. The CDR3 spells CASLGGVDTGELFF. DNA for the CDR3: TGTGCCAGCCTGGGGGGAGTCGACACCGGGGAGCTGTTTTTT.

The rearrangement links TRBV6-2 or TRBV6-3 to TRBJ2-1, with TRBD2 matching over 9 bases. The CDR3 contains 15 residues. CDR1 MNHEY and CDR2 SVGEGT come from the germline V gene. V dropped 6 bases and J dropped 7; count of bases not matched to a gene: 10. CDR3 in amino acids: CASSPLAGAGNEQFF. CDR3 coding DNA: TGTGCCAGCAGCCCCTTAGCGGGAGCAGGGAATGAGCAGTTCTTC.

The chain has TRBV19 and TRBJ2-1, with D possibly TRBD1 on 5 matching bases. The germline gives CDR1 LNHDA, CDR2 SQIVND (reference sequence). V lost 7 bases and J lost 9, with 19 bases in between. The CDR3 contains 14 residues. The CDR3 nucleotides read TGTGCCAGTACCCCACTGGCAGGGTCAGGTGAGCAGTTCTTC. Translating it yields CASTPLAGSGEQFF. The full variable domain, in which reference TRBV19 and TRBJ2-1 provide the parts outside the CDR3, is DGGITQSPKYLFRKEGQNVTLSCEQNLNHDAMYWYRQDPGQGLRLIYYSQIVNDFQKGDIAEGYSVSREKKESFPLTVTSAQKNPTAFYLCASTPLAGSGEQFFGPGTRLTVL.

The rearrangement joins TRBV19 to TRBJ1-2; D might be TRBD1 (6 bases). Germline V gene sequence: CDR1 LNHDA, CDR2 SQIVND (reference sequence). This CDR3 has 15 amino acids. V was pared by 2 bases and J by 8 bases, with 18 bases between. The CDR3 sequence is CASSIYPQGSFGYTF. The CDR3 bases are TGTGCCAGTAGTATATATCCGCAGGGGAGTTTCGGCTACACCTTC. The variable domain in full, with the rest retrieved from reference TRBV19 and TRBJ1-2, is DGGITQSPKYLFRKEGQNVTLSCEQNLNHDAMYWYRQDPGQGLRLIYYSQIVNDFQKGDIAEGYSVSREKKESFPLTVTSAQKNPTAFYLCASSIYPQGSFGYTFGSGTRLTVV.

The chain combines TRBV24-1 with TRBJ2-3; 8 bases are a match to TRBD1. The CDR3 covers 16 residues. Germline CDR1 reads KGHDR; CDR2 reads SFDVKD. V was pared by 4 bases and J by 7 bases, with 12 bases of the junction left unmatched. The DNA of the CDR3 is TGTGCCACCAGTGACCCGGACAGGGAAAGAGTTCATACGCAGTATTTT. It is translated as CATSDPDRERVHTQYF.

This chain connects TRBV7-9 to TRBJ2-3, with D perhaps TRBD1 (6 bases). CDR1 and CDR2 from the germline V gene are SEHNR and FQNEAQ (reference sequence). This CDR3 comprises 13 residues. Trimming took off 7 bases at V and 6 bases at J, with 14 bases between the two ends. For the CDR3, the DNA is TGTGCCAGCAACCACAGGGTGGCGGATACGCAGTATTTT. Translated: CASNHRVADTQYF.

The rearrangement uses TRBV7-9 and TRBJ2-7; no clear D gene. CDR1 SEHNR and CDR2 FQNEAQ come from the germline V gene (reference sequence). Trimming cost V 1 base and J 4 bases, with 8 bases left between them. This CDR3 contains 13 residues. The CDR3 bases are TGTGCCAGCAGCTTAGGGAGTTTTTACGAGCAGTACTTC. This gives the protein CASSLGSFYEQYF. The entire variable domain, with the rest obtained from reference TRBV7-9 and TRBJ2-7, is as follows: DTGVSQNPRHKITKRGQNVTFRCDPISEHNRLYWYRQTLGQGPEFLTYFQNEAQLEKSRLLSDRFSAERPKGSFSTLEIQRTEQGDSAMYLCASSLGSFYEQYFGPGTRLTVT.

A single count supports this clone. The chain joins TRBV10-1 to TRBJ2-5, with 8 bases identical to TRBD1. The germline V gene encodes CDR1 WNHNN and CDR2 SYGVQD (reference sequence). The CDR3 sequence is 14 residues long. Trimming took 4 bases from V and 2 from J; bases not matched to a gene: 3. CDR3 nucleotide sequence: TGCGCCAGCAGTGGTGGGACAGGTCAAGAGACCCAGTACTTC. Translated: CASSGGTGQETQYF.

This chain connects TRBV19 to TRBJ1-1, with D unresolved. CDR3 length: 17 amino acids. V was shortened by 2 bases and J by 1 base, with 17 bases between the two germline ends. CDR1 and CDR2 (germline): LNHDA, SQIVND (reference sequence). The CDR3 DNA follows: TGTGCCAGTAGTATATTGGTCGGGGTCGTCGGGAACACTGAAGCTTTCTTT. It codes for CASSILVGVVGNTEAFF.

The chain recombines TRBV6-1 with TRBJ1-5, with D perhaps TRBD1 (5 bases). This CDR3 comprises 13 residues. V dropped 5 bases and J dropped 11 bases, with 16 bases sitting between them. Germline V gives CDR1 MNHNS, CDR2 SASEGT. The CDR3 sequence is CASSRDWPRAQHF. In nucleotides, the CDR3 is TGTGCCAGCAGTAGGGACTGGCCAAGGGCCCAGCATTTT.

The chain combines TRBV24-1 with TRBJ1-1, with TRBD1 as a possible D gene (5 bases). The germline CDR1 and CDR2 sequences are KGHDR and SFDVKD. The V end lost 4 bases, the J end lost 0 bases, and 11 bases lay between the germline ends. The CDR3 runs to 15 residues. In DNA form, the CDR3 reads TGTGCCACCAGTGAAGGTGGGGGGATGAACACTGAAGCTTTCTTT. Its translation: CATSEGGGMNTEAFF.

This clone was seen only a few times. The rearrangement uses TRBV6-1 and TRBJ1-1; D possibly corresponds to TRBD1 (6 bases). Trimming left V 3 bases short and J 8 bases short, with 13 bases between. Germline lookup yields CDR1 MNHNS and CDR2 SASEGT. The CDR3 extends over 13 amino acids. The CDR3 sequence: CASSDLTGTEAFF. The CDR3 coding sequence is TGTGCCAGCAGTGATCTAACCGGGACAGAAGCTTTCTTT.

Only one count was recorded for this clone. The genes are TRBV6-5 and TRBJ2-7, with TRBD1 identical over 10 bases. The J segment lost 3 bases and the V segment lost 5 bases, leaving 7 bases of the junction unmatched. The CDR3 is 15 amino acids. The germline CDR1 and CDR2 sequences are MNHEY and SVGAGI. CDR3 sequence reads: CASSTRDRGVYEQYF. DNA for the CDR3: TGTGCCAGCAGTACCAGGGACAGGGGAGTCTACGAGCAGTACTTC.

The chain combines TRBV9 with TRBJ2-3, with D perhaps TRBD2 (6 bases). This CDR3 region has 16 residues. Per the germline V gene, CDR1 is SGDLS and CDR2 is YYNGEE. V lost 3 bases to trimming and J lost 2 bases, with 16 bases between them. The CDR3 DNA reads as TGTGCCAGCAGCGCCCGAGGAGGGGTTAACACAGATACGCAGTATTTT. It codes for CASSARGGVNTDTQYF.

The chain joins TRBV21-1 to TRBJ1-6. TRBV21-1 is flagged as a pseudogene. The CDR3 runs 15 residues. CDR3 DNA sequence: TGTGCCAGCAGAGGGAGGGGGCAGGGAGGCTCACCCCTCCACTTT. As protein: CASRGRGQGGSPLHF.

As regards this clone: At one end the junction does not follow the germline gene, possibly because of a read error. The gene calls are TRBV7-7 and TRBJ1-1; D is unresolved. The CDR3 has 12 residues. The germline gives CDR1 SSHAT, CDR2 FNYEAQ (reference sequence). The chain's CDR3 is CASSLEGREAFF. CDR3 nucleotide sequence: TGTGCTAGCAGCTTAGAAGGCAGAGAAGCTTTCTTT. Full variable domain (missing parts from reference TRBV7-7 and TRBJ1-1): GAGVSQSPRYKVTKRGQDVTLRCDPISSHATLYWYQQALGQGPEFLTYFNYEAQPDKSGLPSDRFSAERPEGSISTLTIQRTEQRDSAMYRCASSLEGREAFFGQGTRLTVV.

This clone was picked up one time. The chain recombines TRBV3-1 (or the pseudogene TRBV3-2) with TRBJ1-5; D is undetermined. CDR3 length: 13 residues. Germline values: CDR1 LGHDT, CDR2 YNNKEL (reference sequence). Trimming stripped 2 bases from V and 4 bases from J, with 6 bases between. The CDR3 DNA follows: TGTGCCAGCAGCCAAATGGGGAATCAGCCCCAGCATTTT. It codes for CASSQMGNQPQHF.